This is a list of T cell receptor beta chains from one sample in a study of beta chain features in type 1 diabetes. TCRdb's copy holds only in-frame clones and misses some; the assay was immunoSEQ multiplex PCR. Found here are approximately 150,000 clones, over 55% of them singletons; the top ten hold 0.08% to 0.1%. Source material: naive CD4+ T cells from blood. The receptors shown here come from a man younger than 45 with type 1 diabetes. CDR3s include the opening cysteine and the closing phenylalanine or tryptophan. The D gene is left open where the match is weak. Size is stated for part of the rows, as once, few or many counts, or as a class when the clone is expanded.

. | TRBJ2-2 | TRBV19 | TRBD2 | TGTGCCAGTAGTACTAGCGGGGTTAACACCGGGGAGCTGTTTTTT | CASSTSGVNTGELFF
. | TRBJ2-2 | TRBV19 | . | TGTGCCAGTAGTATACCCGGGGAGCTGTTTTTT | CASSIPGELFF
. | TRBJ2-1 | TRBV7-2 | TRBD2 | TGTGCCAGCAGCAAAAGCGGGGGGTACAATGAGCAGTTCTTC | CASSKSGGYNEQFF
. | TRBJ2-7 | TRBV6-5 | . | TGTGCCAGCAGGTCGTCAGGCCACGAGCAGTACTTC | CASRSSGHEQYF
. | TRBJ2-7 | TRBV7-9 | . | TGTGCCAGCAGTGCCGGATGGGCTGAACTCGAGCAGTACTTC | CASSAGWAELEQYF
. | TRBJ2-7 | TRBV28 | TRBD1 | TGTGCCAGCAGTGGGGACAGGGCCAGCTCCTACGAGCAGTACTTC | CASSGDRASSYEQYF
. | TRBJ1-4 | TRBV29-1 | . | TGCAGCGTTGGGGGGACAAGTGAAAAACTGTTTTTT | CSVGGTSEKLFF
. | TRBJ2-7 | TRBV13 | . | TGTGCCAGCAGCTCCGACCCTTCCTACGAGCAGTACTTC | CASSSDPSYEQYF
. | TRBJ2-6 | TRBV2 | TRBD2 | TGTGCCAGCAGTGCTAGCGGGGGCTCTGGGGCCAACGTCCTGACTTTC | CASSASGGSGANVLTF
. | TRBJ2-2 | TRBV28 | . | TGTGCCAGCAGTTTAGGAGTTGGTGGCCTGGGGACCGGGGAGCTGTTTTTT | CASSLGVGGLGTGELFF
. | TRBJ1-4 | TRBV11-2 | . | TGTGCCAGCAGCTTCCTGCGGGGGCCCCTTGACGAAAAACTGTTTTTT | CASSFLRGPLDEKLFF
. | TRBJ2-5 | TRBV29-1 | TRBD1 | TGCAGCGTTAACAGGGGGCGGGAGACCCAGTACTTC | CSVNRGRETQYF
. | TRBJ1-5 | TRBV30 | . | TGTGCCTGGAGTGGAGGGGACAATCAGCCCCAGCATTTT | CAWSGGDNQPQHF
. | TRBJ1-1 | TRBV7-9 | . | TGTGCCAGCAGCTTAGGACAGACGAACACTGAAGCTTTCTTT | CASSLGQTNTEAFF
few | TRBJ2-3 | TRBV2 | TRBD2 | TGTGCCAGCAGTGAACGCCTAGCGGGGGGTGCAGATACGCAGTATTTT | CASSERLAGGADTQYF
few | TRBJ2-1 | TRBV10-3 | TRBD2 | TGTGCCATCAGTTCCAGCGGGGGAAACAATGAGCAGTTCTTC | CAISSSGGNNEQFF
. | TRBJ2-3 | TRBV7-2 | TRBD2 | TGTGCCAGCAGCCCTGCCCCACTAGCGGGGGTCACAGATACGCAGTATTTT | CASSPAPLAGVTDTQYF
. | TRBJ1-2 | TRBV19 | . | TGTGCCAGTAGTGACCTACTACCTCTTAACTATGGCTACACCTTC | CASSDLLPLNYGYTF
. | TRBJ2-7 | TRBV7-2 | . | TGTGCCAGCAGCCCCAGCCCGGGCCCCTACGAGCAGTACTTC | CASSPSPGPYEQYF
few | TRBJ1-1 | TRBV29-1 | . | TGCAGCGTGGAAGAAGGGCCCGTCGGAACTGAAGCTTTCTTT | CSVEEGPVGTEAFF
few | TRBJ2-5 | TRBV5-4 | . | TGTGCCAGCAGGCTCCAGACAGGCCAAGAGACCCAGTACTTC | CASRLQTGQETQYF
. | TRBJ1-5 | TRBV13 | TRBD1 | TGTGCCAGCAGCTTACGACAGGGGGCCAGTCAGCCCCAGCATTTT | CASSLRQGASQPQHF
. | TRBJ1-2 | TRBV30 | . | TGTGCCTGGATAAGGTATAACTATGGCTACACCTTC | CAWIRYNYGYTF
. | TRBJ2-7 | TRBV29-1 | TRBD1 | TGCAGCGCACAGGACAGGGCGAGATACGAGCAGTACTTC | CSAQDRARYEQYF
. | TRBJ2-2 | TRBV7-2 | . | TGTGCCAGCAGCCCCTCCGGGGAGCTGTTTTTT | CASSPSGELFF
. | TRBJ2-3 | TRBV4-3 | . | TGCGCCAGCAGAACGGACCGACGGAGCACAGATACGCAGTATTTT | CASRTDRRSTDTQYF
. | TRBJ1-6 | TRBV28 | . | TGTGCCAGCAGGGGACGGTCACAAGTAAAGTTTCTCCACTTT | CASRGRSQVKFLHF
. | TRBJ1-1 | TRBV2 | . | TGTGCCAGCAGTACAGACTCGAACACTGAAGCTTTCTTT | CASSTDSNTEAFF
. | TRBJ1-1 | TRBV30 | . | TGTGCCTGGAGTCTTCACAGGGCCCAGAACACTGAAGCTTTCTTT | CAWSLHRAQNTEAFF
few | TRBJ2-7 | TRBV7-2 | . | TGTGCCAGCGGACCGGGCCCCTACGAGCAGTACTTC | CASGPGPYEQYF
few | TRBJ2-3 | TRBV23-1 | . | TGCGCCAGCAGTCAATCCTTTAGAACCCATACGTATTTT | CASSQSFRTHTYF
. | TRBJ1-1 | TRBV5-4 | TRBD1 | TGTGCCAGCAGCTTGGGAGGACAGGAGAACACTGAAGCTTTCTTT | CASSLGGQENTEAFF
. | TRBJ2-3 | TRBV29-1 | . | TGCAGCGTTGACGAAACAGGGTTCACAGATACGCAGTATTTT | CSVDETGFTDTQYF
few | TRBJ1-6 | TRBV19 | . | TGTGCCAGCTGTCCGCCCGGGGCATCACCCCTCCACTTT | CASCPPGASPLHF
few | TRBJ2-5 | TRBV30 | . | TGTGCCTGGAGTGTTGGGGATGAGACCCAGTACTTC | CAWSVGDETQYF
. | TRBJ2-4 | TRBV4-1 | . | TGCGCCAGCGTCCAAATTTCGTACTTC | CASVQISYF
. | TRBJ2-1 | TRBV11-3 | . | TGTGCCAGCAGCTTAGGGAGTCGGACAGTGGTAGAAAATGAGCAGTTCTTC | CASSLGSRTVVENEQFF
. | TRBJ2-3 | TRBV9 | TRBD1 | TGTGCCAGCAGCGTGAACCGGGACAGGGCCACAGATACGCAGTATTTT | CASSVNRDRATDTQYF